The 27 T cell receptor beta chains below were found in one sample sequenced in a study of blood T cell repertoires in COVID-19 (dated by TCRdb to 2019 to 2021). To prepare the library, the immunoSEQ multiplex PCR assay was applied. TCRdb provides this immuneACCESS table in a form limited to in-frame rearrangements. Some clones are lacking; in checked studies, under half of them reflect an unresolved V gene, and why the rest are absent is not known. This sample lists under 170,000 clones; around 87% were detected once. Of the sample, about 4.2% is held by the ten largest clones. The sample was peripheral blood. Receptors were obtained from a woman aged 55-75 years with active or convalescent COVID-19.

The J gene is TRBJ2-1, the V gene TRBV5-4, with D possibly matching TRBD1 (7 bases). CDR1 and CDR2 (germline): SGHNT, YYREEE (reference sequence). Trimming took 4 bases from V and 4 from J, leaving 18 bases between them. The CDR3 sequence is 16 residues long. The CDR3 region is CASSLRQGGAYNEQFF. As DNA, the CDR3 is TGTGCCAGCAGCCTCCGACAGGGAGGCGCGTACAATGAGCAGTTCTTC.

The J gene is TRBJ1-5, the V gene TRBV7-8; unclear D gene. The CDR3 is made up of 15 amino acids. Germline CDR1 SGHVS, CDR2 FQNEAQ. Trimming removed 2 bases from V and 3 bases from J, with 11 bases in between. The CDR3 DNA sequence: TGTGCCAGCAGCTTAAGGGAGGATCCCAATCAGCCCCAGCATTTT. Its protein is CASSLREDPNQPQHF.

V gene TRBV7-9 combines with J gene TRBJ1-6, with D unresolved. V gave up 5 bases and J gave up 5 bases, with 16 bases separating them. Germline V gene lookup returns CDR1 SEHNR and CDR2 FQNEAQ (reference sequence). This CDR3 has 16 residues. For the CDR3, the DNA is TGTGCCAGCAGCGAGAGGTTACCCGCCAATAATTCACCCCTCCACTTT. Its translation is CASSERLPANNSPLHF.

In the case of this clone: A junction boundary mismatches the germline segment, possibly from a read error. CDR3: CASSETGVYDEQFF. Written as DNA, the CDR3 is TGTGCCAGCAGTGAGACCGGAGTCTACGATGAGCAGTTCTTC. The chain uses TRBV25-1 and TRBJ2-1; no clear D gene. Looked up from germline, CDR1 is MGHDK and CDR2 is SYGVNS. The CDR3 has 14 amino acids.

This chain uses TRBV28 with TRBJ1-4; TRBD1 might be the D (5 bases). V lost 2 bases and J lost 7, with 14 bases in between. Germline V gene data show CDR1 as MDHEN and CDR2 as SYDVKM. The CDR3 is 15 residues long. DNA of the CDR3: TGTGCCAGCAGTTTACTTGGCGTTGGGGCTGAAAAACTGTTTTTT. This sequence encodes CASSLLGVGAEKLFF.

The rearrangement joins TRBV5-1 to TRBJ2-6; D not resolved. This CDR3 comprises 15 residues. Germline CDR1 is SGHRS and CDR2 is YFSETQ. V lost 4 bases to trimming and J lost 2 bases, with 10 bases between them. CDR3 sequence: CASSRINTGANVLTF. The DNA for the CDR3 is TGCGCCAGCAGCCGCATAAACACTGGGGCCAACGTCCTGACTTTC.

This clone was seen once. The gene calls are TRBV27 and TRBJ2-5, with 8 positions matching TRBD2. V trimming: 5 bases; J trimming: 2 bases; junction bases outside the gene matches: 13. Germline V gene data show CDR1 as MNHEY and CDR2 as SMNVEV (reference sequence). This CDR3 contains 17 residues. CDR3 bases: TGTGCCAGCAGTCCCCGCCTAGTCGGCGGGGGGCAAGAGACCCAGTACTTC. Protein sequence: CASSPRLVGGGQETQYF.

Only a few counts were recorded for this clone. The J gene is TRBJ2-7, the V gene TRBV10-3; 8 bases are a match to TRBD1. V was pared by 0 bases and J by 4 bases, with 2 bases of the junction left unmatched. The CDR3 extends over 14 amino acids. The germline CDR1 and CDR2 sequences are ENHRY and SYGVKD. CDR3 loop: CAISESTGVYEQYF. The CDR3 DNA is TGTGCCATCAGTGAGTCGACAGGGGTGTACGAGCAGTACTTC.

The chain links TRBV7-9 to TRBJ1-5, with a weak D call TRBD1 (5 bases). This CDR3 is 15 amino acids long. Germline assignment: CDR1 SEHNR and CDR2 FQNEAQ (reference sequence). V was trimmed by 4 bases and J by 5 bases, leaving 15 bases between them. The CDR3 spells CASSSDTLLYQPQHF. CDR3 nucleotides: TGTGCCAGCAGCTCGGACACACTACTCTATCAGCCCCAGCATTTT.

For the CDR3, the DNA is TGTGCCAGCAGCGTAGGGGGGGAGAGGAGAAACATTCAGTACTTC. Protein sequence: CASSVGGERRNIQYF. This rearrangement joins TRBV21-1 to TRBJ2-4; the tabulated D call, TRBD2, remains unverified against the DNA. TRBV21-1 has pseudogene status. The CDR3 totals 15 residues.

The CDR3 sequence: CASRKGDSGNTIYF. CDR3 nucleotide sequence: TGTGCCAGCAGAAAGGGAGACTCTGGAAACACCATATATTTT. J is TRBJ1-3 and V is TRBV2; D is unclear. The germline V gene has CDR1 SNHLY and CDR2 FYNNEI. V was pared by 6 bases and J by 0 bases, with 9 bases between. CDR3 length: 14 residues.

This chain's CDR3 is CASSEGFQETQYF. CDR3 nucleotides: TGTGCCAGCTCAGAGGGCTTCCAAGAGACCCAGTACTTC. V and J are TRBV18 and TRBJ2-5, with TRBD2 as a possible D gene (5 bases). The CDR3 contains 13 residues. CDR1 and CDR2 from the germline V gene are KGHSH and LQKENI. V lost 5 bases and J lost 1, with 8 bases in between.

V and J are TRBV7-9 and TRBJ2-7, with TRBD1 identical over 9 bases. This CDR3 is built from 14 residues. The germline V gene has CDR1 SEHNR and CDR2 FQNEAQ (reference sequence). V dropped 5 bases and J dropped 5; count of bases not matched to a gene: 7. In DNA, the CDR3 is TGTGCCAGCAGCCTACGGACAGGGGTTGACGAGCAGTACTTC. Its protein product is CASSLRTGVDEQYF.

The rearrangement links TRBV10-3 to TRBJ2-7, with D perhaps matching TRBD1 (5 bases). CDR1 ENHRY and CDR2 SYGVKD come from the germline V gene. V was trimmed by 2 bases and J by 2 bases, leaving 10 bases between them. The CDR3 is made up of 14 amino acids. CDR3 coding DNA: TGTGCCATCAGTGAGGTGGCAGGGACCTACGAGCAGTACTTC. Translating gives CAISEVAGTYEQYF.

Here the CDR3 reads CASSSQGVGNTIYF. CDR3 coding DNA: TGTGCCAGCAGCTCACAGGGGGTTGGAAACACCATATATTTT. The chain joins TRBV7-9 to TRBJ1-3; 8 bases match TRBD1. V lost 4 bases, J lost 3 bases, and 2 bases stayed unmatched. The germline CDR1 and CDR2 sequences are SEHNR and FQNEAQ (reference sequence). This CDR3 has 14 residues. Supplemented by reference TRBV7-9 and TRBJ1-3, the full variable domain reads DTGVSQNPRHKITKRGQNVTFRCDPISEHNRLYWYRQTLGQGPEFLTYFQNEAQLEKSRLLSDRFSAERPKGSFSTLEIQRTEQGDSAMYLCASSSQGVGNTIYFGEGSWLTVV.

The genes are TRBV3-1 (or the pseudogene TRBV3-2) and TRBJ2-1; 11 bases align to TRBD2. The CDR3 contains 18 residues. The germline V gene encodes CDR1 LGHDT and CDR2 YNNKEL (reference sequence). The V gene end was trimmed by 0 bases and the J gene end by 2 bases; junction bases not matched to a gene: 6. CDR3 protein: CASSQEGTSGNAYNEQFF. The CDR3 bases are TGTGCCAGCAGCCAAGAAGGGACTAGCGGAAACGCCTACAATGAGCAGTTCTTC.

Only one count was recorded for this clone. This chain joins TRBV5-5 and TRBJ2-7; 11 bases map to TRBD1. CDR1 and CDR2 from the germline V gene are SGHKS and YYEKEE (reference sequence). CDR3 length equals 20 residues. The ends lost 0 bases at V and 2 bases at J; junction bases unmatched: 16. CDR3 sequence (DNA): TGTGCCAGCAGCTTGGTAATTGGTGGACAGGGGGCTTCTCAGCCCTACGAGCAGTACTTC. Encoded protein: CASSLVIGGQGASQPYEQYF.

The chain joins TRBV6-2 or TRBV6-3 to TRBJ1-5, with no clear D. V was shortened by 2 bases and J by 2 bases, with 4 bases between the two germline ends. The length of the CDR3 is 13 residues. Germline assignment: CDR1 MNHEY and CDR2 SVGEGT. The CDR3 loop reads CASSYGRNQPQHF. CDR3 DNA: TGTGCCAGCAGTTACGGGCGCAATCAGCCCCAGCATTTT.

V and J are TRBV6-1 and TRBJ2-4; tentatively, D is TRBD1 (6 bases). The CDR3 covers 15 residues. Germline V gives CDR1 MNHNS, CDR2 SASEGT. Trimming cost V 1 base and J 3 bases, with 10 bases left between them. The CDR3 DNA is TGTGCCAGCAGTGAAGTCGGGACAAGCAAAAACATTCAGTACTTC. This sequence encodes CASSEVGTSKNIQYF.

The rearrangement joins TRBV2 to TRBJ1-1; TRBD1 aligns across 9 bases. Germline V lookup: CDR1 SNHLY, CDR2 FYNNEI. There are 13 residues in the CDR3. V dropped 4 bases and J dropped 5; count of bases not matched to a gene: 2. This CDR3 is CASSGQGGTEAFF. In DNA, the CDR3 is TGTGCCAGCAGTGGACAGGGGGGGACTGAAGCTTTCTTT.

The rearrangement joins TRBV4-3 to TRBJ1-4, with TRBD1 matching 10 bases. The junction had 8 bases not matched to a gene; V was cut back by 3 bases and J by 7 bases. Germline loops: CDR1 LGHNA, CDR2 YSLEER. This CDR3 spans 16 amino acids. The CDR3 protein is CASSQLPGQGPEKLFF. In DNA form, the CDR3 reads TGCGCCAGCAGCCAGCTTCCGGGACAGGGGCCTGAAAAACTGTTTTTT.

This chain uses TRBV5-8 with TRBJ1-6; no clear D. Deletions cut 2 bases from V and 9 bases from J, with 18 bases between. Germline CDR1 is SGHTS and CDR2 is YDEGEE. This CDR3 is 16 amino acids long. In nucleotides, the CDR3 is TGTGCCAGCAGCTTAGAACCTAAACAGCTTGTTTCACCCCTCCACTTT. The encoded protein is CASSLEPKQLVSPLHF.

This chain connects TRBV24-1 to TRBJ2-5, with 8 bases fitting TRBD2. The CDR3 loop spans 17 amino acids. Germline V lookup: CDR1 KGHDR, CDR2 SFDVKD. J was trimmed by 5 bases and V by 8 bases; bases with no gene match: 18. CDR3 amino acids: CATIRRGSQGLEETQYF. Here the CDR3 DNA reads TGTGCCACCATTAGGAGAGGATCACAGGGACTAGAGGAGACCCAGTACTTC.

The genes are TRBV7-9 and TRBJ1-4; no definite D call. CDR1 SEHNR and CDR2 FQNEAQ come from the germline V gene (reference sequence). The CDR3 has 14 residues. Trimming stripped 3 bases from V and 5 bases from J, with 10 bases between. In DNA form, the CDR3 reads TGTGCCAGCAGCTTCCTAGTCGACAATGAAAAACTGTTTTTT. Translation gives CASSFLVDNEKLFF.

The rearrangement links TRBV7-2 to TRBJ2-7, with D tentatively TRBD2 (6 bases). V lost 1 base and J 1 base, leaving 11 bases between the germline ends. The CDR3 is 15 amino acids. Germline CDR1 SGHTA, CDR2 FQGNSA. This CDR3 reads CASSLGGLRSYEQYF. CDR3 DNA sequence: TGTGCCAGCAGCTTAGGGGGACTGAGGTCCTACGAGCAGTACTTC.

V and J are TRBV11-3 and TRBJ2-1; no clear D. V was clipped by 5 bases and J by 2 bases, with 10 bases between them. Germline V CDR1 and CDR2: SGHNT, YENEEA. The CDR3 contains 14 residues. Here the CDR3 DNA reads TGTGCCAGCAGCCCGGGTCTTGCCTACAATGAGCAGTTCTTC. It is translated as CASSPGLAYNEQFF.

The CDR3 is CASSPSGVKTGELFF. The CDR3 DNA is TGTGCCAGTAGTCCATCCGGAGTCAAGACCGGGGAGCTGTTTTTT. The V call is TRBV19, the J call TRBJ2-2; D not resolved. Germline lookup yields CDR1 LNHDA and CDR2 SQIVND (reference sequence). This CDR3 comprises 15 residues. V was cut by 5 bases and J by 5 bases, with 15 bases left in between.